Shown below are 8 T cell receptor beta chains from a single sample sequenced in a study of blood T cell repertoires in COVID-19. Assay used: immunoSEQ multiplex PCR; TCRdb lists only in-frame clones, some missing. The sample includes about 280,000 clones, 70% to 90% seen only once; the top ten take roughly 9%. The sequencing input was peripheral blood. The receptors were sampled from a man between 18 and 29 years old with active or convalescent COVID-19.

This chain joins TRBV18 and TRBJ1-1, with D tentatively TRBD1 (6 bases). Looked up from germline, CDR1 is KGHSH and CDR2 is LQKENI. The V and J ends lost 3 bases and 1 base respectively, with 9 bases between them. The CDR3 runs 14 residues. CDR3 sequence: CASSPGQTNTEAFF. The CDR3 nucleotides read TGTGCCAGCTCACCGGGACAAACGAACACTGAAGCTTTCTTT. Full variable domain (remainder filled in from reference TRBV18 and TRBJ1-1): NAGVMQNPRHLVRRRGQEARLRCSPMKGHSHVYWYRQLPEEGLKFMVYLQKENIIDESGMPKERFSAEFPKEGPSILRIQQVVRGDSAAYFCASSPGQTNTEAFFGQGTRLTVV.

The chain employs TRBV11-2 and TRBJ2-1; the D gene is possibly TRBD1 (6 bases). Germline V lookup: CDR1 SGHAT, CDR2 FQNNGV. Trimming removed 4 bases from V and 0 bases from J, with 13 bases in between. The CDR3 length is 16 residues. CDR3 residues: CASSSRGDTSYNEQFF. The DNA for the CDR3 is TGTGCCAGCAGCTCCCGAGGGGACACCTCCTACAATGAGCAGTTCTTC.

The V call is TRBV11-3, the J call TRBJ2-5, with 9 bases matching TRBD1. The V gene's germline CDR1 is SGHNT and CDR2 YENEEA. The CDR3 is made up of 16 amino acids. V lost 4 bases to trimming and J lost 1 base; unmatched junction nucleotides: 7. The CDR3 DNA is TGTGCCAGCAGCTCCCCAACGACAGGGGGCCAAGAGACCCAGTACTTC. Protein sequence: CASSSPTTGGQETQYF. The full variable domain, in which reference TRBV11-3 and TRBJ2-5 provide the parts outside the CDR3, is EAGVVQSPRYKIIEKKQPVAFWCNPISGHNTLYWYLQNLGQGPELLIRYENEEAVDDSQLPKDRFSAERLKGVDSTLKIQPAELGDSAVYLCASSSPTTGGQETQYFGPGTRLLVL.

The chain recombines TRBV4-3 with TRBJ2-3; 9 positions match TRBD1. This CDR3 region has 14 residues. Germline CDR1 is LGHNA and CDR2 is YSLEER. V lost 9 bases to trimming and J lost 2 bases; unmatched junction nucleotides: 6. CDR3 nucleotides: TGCGCCAGTAGGGACAGGGCCTACACAGATACGCAGTATTTT. Translating it yields CASRDRAYTDTQYF.

The chain has TRBV7-7 and TRBJ2-2, with 9 bases fitting TRBD2. Germline trimming cut 2 bases from V and 3 bases from J; bases unmatched to any gene: 7. The germline gives CDR1 SSHAT, CDR2 FNYEAQ (reference sequence). The CDR3 consists of 17 residues. Written as DNA, the CDR3 is TGTGCCAGCAGCTTAAGTAGCGGGGGATTGTACACCGGGGAGCTGTTTTTT. Its protein is CASSLSSGGLYTGELFF.

This chain's CDR3 is CASSSDRGLLNEQFF. DNA for the CDR3: TGTGCCAGCAGCTCGGACAGGGGGCTTCTCAATGAGCAGTTCTTC. The chain carries TRBV7-9 and TRBJ2-1, with TRBD1 matching 11 bases. CDR1 and CDR2 from the germline V gene are SEHNR and FQNEAQ (reference sequence). V dropped 4 bases and J dropped 6; count of bases not matched to a gene: 5. The CDR3 consists of 15 residues.

A remark on this clone: Other DNA sequences within the sample encode an identical CDR3. This rearrangement joins TRBV27 to TRBJ1-1, with D tentatively TRBD1 (5 bases). Germline loops: CDR1 MNHEY, CDR2 SMNVEV (reference sequence). The CDR3 runs 14 residues. V was shortened by 1 base and J by 1 base, with 7 bases between the two germline ends. CDR3 nucleotide sequence: TGTGCCAGCAGTTTATTGACAGCGAACACTGAAGCTTTCTTT. Residues: CASSLLTANTEAFF.

This chain's CDR3 is CASSLGQGARNEKLFF. The CDR3 nucleotides read TGTGCCAGCAGCCTGGGACAGGGGGCGCGTAATGAAAAACTGTTTTTT. The chain carries TRBV5-4 and TRBJ1-4; 12 nucleotides line up with TRBD1. This CDR3 has 16 residues. Germline loops: CDR1 SGHNT, CDR2 YYREEE (reference sequence). The V and J ends lost 4 bases and 4 bases, in that order; junction bases with no gene match: 5.